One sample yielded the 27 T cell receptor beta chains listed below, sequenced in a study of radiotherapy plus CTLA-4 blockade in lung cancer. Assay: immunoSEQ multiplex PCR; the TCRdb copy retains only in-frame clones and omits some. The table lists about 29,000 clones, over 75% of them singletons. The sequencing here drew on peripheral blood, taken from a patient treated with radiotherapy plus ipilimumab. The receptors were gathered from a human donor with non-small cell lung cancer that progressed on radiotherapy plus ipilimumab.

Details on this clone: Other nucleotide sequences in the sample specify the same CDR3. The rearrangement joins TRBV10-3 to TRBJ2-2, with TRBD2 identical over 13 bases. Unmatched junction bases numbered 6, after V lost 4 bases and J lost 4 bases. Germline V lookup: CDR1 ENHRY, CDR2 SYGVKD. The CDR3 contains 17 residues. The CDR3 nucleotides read TGTGCCATCAGTGGGGGACTAGCGGGGCTGACCACCGGGGAGCTGTTTTTT. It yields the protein CAISGGLAGLTTGELFF.

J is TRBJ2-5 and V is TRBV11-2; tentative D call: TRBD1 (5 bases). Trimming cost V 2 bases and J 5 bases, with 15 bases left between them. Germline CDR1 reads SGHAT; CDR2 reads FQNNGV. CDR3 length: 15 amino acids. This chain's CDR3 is CASSLTRGHGETQYF. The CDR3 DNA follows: TGTGCCAGCAGCTTAACGCGCGGACACGGGGAGACCCAGTACTTC.

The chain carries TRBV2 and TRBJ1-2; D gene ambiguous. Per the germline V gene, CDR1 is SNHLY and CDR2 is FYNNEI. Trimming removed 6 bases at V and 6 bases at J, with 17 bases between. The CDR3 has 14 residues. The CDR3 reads CASRDTAVLHGYTF. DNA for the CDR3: TGTGCCAGCAGAGACACGGCCGTGCTACATGGCTACACCTTC.

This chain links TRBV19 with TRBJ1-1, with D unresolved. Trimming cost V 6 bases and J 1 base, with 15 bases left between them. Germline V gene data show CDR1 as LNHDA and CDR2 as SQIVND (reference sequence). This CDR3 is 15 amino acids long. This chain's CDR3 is CASSAIPEGNTEAFF. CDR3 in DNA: TGTGCCAGTAGCGCGATTCCGGAGGGGAACACTGAAGCTTTCTTT.

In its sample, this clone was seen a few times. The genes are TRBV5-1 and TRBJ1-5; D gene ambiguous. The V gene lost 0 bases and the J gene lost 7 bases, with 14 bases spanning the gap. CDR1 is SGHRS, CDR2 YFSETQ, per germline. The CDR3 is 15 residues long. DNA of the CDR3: TGCGCCAGCAGCTTGGACGGGTACCCGAGGCAGCCCCAGCATTTT. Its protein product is CASSLDGYPRQPQHF.

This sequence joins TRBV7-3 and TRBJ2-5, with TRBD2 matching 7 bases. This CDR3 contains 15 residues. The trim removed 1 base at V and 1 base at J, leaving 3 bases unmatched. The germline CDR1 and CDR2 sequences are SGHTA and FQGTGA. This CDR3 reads CASSLNSGVQETQYF. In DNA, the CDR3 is TGTGCCAGCAGCTTAAACAGCGGGGTCCAAGAGACCCAGTACTTC.

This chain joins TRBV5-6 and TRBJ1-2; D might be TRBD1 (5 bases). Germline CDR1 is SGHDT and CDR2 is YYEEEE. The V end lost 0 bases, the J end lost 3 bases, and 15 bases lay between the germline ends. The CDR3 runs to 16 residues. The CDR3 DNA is TGTGCCAGCAGCTTGGATAGGACAAGGTTCGACTATGGCTACACCTTC. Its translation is CASSLDRTRFDYGYTF. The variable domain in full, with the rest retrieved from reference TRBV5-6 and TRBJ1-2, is DAGVTQSPTHLIKTRGQQVTLRCSPKSGHDTVSWYQQALGQGPQFIFQYYEEEERQRGNFPDRFSGHQFPNYSSELNVNALLLGDSALYLCASSLDRTRFDYGYTFGSGTRLTVV.

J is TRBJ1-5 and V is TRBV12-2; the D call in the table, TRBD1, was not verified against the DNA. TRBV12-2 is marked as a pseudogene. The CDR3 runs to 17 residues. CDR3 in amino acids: CASRARTVMYSNQPQHF. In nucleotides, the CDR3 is TGTGCAAGTCGCGCCCGGACAGTTATGTATAGCAATCAGCCCCAGCATTTT.

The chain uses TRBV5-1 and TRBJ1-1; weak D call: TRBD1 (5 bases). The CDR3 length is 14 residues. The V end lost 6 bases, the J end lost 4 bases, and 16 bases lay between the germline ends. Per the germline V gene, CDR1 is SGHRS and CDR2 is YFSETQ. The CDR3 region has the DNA TGCGCCAGCACGGACGGGGGGATTAGCACTGAAGCTTTCTTT. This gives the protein CASTDGGISTEAFF.

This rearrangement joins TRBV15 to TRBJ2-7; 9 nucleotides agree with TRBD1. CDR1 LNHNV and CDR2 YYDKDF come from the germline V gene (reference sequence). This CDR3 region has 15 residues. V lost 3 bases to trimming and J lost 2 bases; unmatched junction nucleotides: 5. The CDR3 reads CATSRPGTGTYEQYF. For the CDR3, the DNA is TGTGCCACCAGCAGGCCCGGGACAGGGACCTACGAGCAGTACTTC.

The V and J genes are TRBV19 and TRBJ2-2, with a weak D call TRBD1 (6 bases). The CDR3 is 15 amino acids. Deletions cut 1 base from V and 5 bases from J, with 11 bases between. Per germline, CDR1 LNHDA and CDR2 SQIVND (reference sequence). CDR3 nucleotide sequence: TGTGCCAGTAGTATAGGGGGGCAGGGGACCGGGGAGCTGTTTTTT. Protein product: CASSIGGQGTGELFF.

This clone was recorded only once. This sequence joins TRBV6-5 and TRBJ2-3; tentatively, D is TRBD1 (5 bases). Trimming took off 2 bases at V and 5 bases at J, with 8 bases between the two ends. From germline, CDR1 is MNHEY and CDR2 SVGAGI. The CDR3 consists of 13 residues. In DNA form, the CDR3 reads TGTGCCAGCAGTTACCAGGGAATAGATACGCAGTATTTT. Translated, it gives CASSYQGIDTQYF.

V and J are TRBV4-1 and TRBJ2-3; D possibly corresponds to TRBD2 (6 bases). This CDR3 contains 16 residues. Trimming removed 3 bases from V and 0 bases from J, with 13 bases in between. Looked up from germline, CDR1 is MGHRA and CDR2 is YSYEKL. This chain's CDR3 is CASSHLRGTSTDTQYF. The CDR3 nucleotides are TGCGCCAGCAGCCACCTGCGGGGAACTAGCACAGATACGCAGTATTTT.

The CDR3 sequence is CASSISNTEAFF. CDR3 DNA sequence: TGTGCCAGCAGCATCTCGAACACTGAAGCTTTCTTT. The V call is TRBV5-4, the J call TRBJ1-1, with unresolved D. Germline V gives CDR1 SGHNT, CDR2 YYREEE (reference sequence). The V end lost 4 bases, the J end lost 1 base, and 5 bases lay between the germline ends. The CDR3 has 12 amino acids.

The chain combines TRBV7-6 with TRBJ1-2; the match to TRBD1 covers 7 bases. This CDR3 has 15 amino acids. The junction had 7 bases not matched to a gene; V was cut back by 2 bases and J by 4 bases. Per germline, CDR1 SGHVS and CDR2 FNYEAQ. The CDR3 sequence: CASSLNRGGGYGYTF. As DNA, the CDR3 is TGTGCCAGCAGCTTAAACAGGGGTGGCGGCTATGGCTACACCTTC. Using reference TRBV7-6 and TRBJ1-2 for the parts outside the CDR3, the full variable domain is GAGVSQSPRYKVTKRGQDVALRCDPISGHVSLYWYRQALGQGPEFLTYFNYEAQQDKSGLPNDRFSAERPEGSISTLTIQRTEQRDSAMYRCASSLNRGGGYGYTFGSGTRLTVV.

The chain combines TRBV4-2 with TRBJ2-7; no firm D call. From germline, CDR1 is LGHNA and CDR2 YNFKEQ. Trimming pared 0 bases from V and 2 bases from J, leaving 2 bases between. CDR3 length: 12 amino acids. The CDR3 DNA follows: TGTGCCAGCAGCCAAGACGCCTACGAGCAGTACTTC. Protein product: CASSQDAYEQYF.

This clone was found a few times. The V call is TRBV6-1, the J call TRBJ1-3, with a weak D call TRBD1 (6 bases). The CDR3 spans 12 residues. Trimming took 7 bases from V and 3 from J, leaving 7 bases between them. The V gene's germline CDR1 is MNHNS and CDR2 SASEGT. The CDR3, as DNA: TGTGCCAGCAAGACAGGTGGAAACACCATATATTTT. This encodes CASKTGGNTIYF.

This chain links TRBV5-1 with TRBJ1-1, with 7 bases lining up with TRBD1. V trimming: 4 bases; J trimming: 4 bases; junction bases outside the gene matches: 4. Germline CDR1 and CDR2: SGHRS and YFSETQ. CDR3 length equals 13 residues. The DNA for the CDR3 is TGCGCCAGCAGCCAACAGGGGCGCACTGAAGCTTTCTTT. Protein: CASSQQGRTEAFF.

CDR3 protein: CASSLGGTGYEQYF. The CDR3 bases are TGCGCCAGCAGCTTGGGAGGAACCGGCTACGAGCAGTACTTC. The chain is built from TRBV5-1 and TRBJ2-7; D not resolved. The germline V and J ends were trimmed by 0 bases and 3 bases, with 10 bases remaining between them. The CDR3 runs 14 residues. The V gene's germline CDR1 is SGHRS and CDR2 YFSETQ.

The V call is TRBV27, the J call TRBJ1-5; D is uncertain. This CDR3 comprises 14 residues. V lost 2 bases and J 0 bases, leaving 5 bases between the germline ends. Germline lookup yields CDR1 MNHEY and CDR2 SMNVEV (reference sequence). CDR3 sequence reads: CASSLSSSNQPQHF. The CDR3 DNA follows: TGTGCCAGCAGTTTAAGCTCTAGCAATCAGCCCCAGCATTTT.

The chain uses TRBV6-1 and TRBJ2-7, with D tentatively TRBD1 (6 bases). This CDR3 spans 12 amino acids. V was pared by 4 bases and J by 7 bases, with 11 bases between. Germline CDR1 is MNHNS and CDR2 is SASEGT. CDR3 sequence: CASSGDMGEQYF. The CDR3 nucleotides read TGTGCCAGCAGTGGGGACATGGGGGAGCAGTACTTC.

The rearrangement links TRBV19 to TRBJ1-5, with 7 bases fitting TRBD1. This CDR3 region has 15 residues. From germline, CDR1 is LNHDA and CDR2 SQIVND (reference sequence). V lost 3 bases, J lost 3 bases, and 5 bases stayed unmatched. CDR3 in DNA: TGTGCCAGTAGTATTTACAGGGGTAACAATCAGCCCCAGCATTTT. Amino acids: CASSIYRGNNQPQHF.

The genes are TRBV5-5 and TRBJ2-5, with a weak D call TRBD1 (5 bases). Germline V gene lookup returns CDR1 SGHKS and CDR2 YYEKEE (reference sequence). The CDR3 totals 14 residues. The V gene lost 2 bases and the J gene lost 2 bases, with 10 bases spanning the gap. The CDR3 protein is CASSLRQSQETQYF. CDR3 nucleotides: TGTGCCAGCAGCTTACGACAGTCACAAGAGACCCAGTACTTC.

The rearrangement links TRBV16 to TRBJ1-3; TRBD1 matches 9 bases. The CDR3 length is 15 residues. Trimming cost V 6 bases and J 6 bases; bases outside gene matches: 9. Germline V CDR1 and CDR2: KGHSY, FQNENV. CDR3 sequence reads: CASRPPGQGQNTIYF. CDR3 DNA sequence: TGTGCCAGCAGACCTCCCGGACAGGGGCAAAACACCATATATTTT.

The CDR3 DNA follows: TGTGCCAGCAGCCTCTGGACTGGCAATACGCAGTATTTT. Amino acid sequence: CASSLWTGNTQYF. The chain carries TRBV7-2 and TRBJ2-3, with D possibly matching TRBD2 (5 bases). With 5 bases removed from V and 7 bases from J, the gap between germline ends came to 13 bases. The CDR3 has 13 residues. Germline V CDR1 and CDR2: SGHTA, FQGNSA.

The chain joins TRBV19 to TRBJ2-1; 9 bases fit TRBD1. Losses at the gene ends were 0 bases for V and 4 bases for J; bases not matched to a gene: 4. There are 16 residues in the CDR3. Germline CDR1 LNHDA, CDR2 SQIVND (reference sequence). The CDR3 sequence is CASSIDLGTGYNEQFF. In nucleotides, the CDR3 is TGTGCCAGTAGTATAGATCTCGGGACAGGGTACAATGAGCAGTTCTTC. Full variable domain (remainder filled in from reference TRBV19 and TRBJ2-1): DGGITQSPKYLFRKEGQNVTLSCEQNLNHDAMYWYRQDPGQGLRLIYYSQIVNDFQKGDIAEGYSVSREKKESFPLTVTSAQKNPTAFYLCASSIDLGTGYNEQFFGPGTRLTVL.

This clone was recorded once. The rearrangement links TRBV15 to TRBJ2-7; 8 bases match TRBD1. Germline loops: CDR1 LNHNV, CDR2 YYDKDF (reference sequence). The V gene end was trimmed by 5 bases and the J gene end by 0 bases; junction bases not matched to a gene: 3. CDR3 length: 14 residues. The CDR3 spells CATSGQGYSYEQYF. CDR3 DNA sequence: TGTGCCACCAGCGGACAGGGATACTCCTACGAGCAGTACTTC.